Listed here is a single T cell receptor beta chain. The clone's antigen remains unknown. Base qualities are missing; no much larger clone stands one base away. The sample originates from a study of blood T cell repertoires in COVID-19 (dated by TCRdb to about 2020). Regarding the study in general: Collaborator samples came from the United States, Italy and Spain and covered acute and convalescent phases of COVID-19. Subjects who had been exposed to COVID-19, were actively infected with it, or had recovered from it provided the deeply sampled blood TCRbeta repertoires that made up the dataset. The sample metadata nearly always contained a de-identified subject ID, COVID-19 status, age in years and sex. The repertoires were made available in a free public database intended to serve as a resource for research on the immune response to SARS-CoV-2. The samples were drawn from the first 160 participants of the ongoing ImmuneRACE study and from over a thousand subjects provided by 6 global collaborators. Where HLA class I and class II types were available, the types were taken from metadata supplied by the sample provider, not from assay-based typing. The material from the prospective study consisted of cDNA or gDNA derived from T cells, B-cell-depleted T cells, or PBMCs.

Counted from cysteine to phenylalanine, this CDR3 has 15 amino acids. Just CDR3 DNA is preserved here, 45 bases in frame from base 1. The germline V gene sets CDR1 to MNHEY and CDR2 to SVGAGI. V is reduced by 4 bases and J by 11 bases, leaving a spacing of 21 bases between them. TCRbeta CDR3 regions were amplified from genomic DNA by means of the immunoSEQ Assay, a bias-controlled multiplex PCR. The study's own analysis went as follows. Nucleated cell counts per sample were estimated from amplification of reference gene primers within the assay. To quantify the absolute abundance of each unique TCRbeta CDR3 rearrangement, sequence reads were collapsed and filtered. Productive Simpson clonality was computed per sample as the square root of Simpson's diversity index over productive rearrangements. Drawn from immuneACCESS, this table holds only the in-frame rearrangements with V and J called that TCRdb kept. Clones are partly lost; checked studies trace under half to an unresolved V gene and leave the rest unexplained. The V and J calls and clone size come from that table; D and trimming were worked out from the DNA. The sample contains approximately 92,000 clones, around 81% of them found a single time. Together, the top ten hold around 3.1% of the sample.

On the study overall, not on this receptor specifically: The amount of clinical and demographic metadata varied by source and participant and was provided uncurated.

Whole blood was collected in K2EDTA tubes by collaborating institutions according to the institutions' own protocols. For TCRbeta analysis, collaborator samples were shipped as frozen whole blood, as isolated PBMCs, or as DNA extracted from either sample type. The chain couples TRBV6-5 to TRBJ2-4; perhaps TRBD1 is the D gene, with 6 bases matching. This TCR was recovered from a man aged 50-60 years with acute or convalescent COVID-19. The specimen sequenced was peripheral blood. The sequence in DNA is TGTGCCAGCAGTTTAGCCTCGTATAGGGGGATGGTTCAGTACTTC. Its product reads: CASSLASYRGMVQYF.